Shown below are 19 T cell receptor beta chains from a single sample sequenced in a study of T-cell memory formation after mild COVID-19. One entry per CDR3 protein results from TCRdb running MiXCR on the 5' RACE reads. The sample contains 250,000 to 350,000 distinct CDR3 sequences, roughly a fifth of which appear only once. Sequencing was carried out using PBMCs or a T cell subset sorted from them (not recorded which). Source of these receptors: a man between 18 and 29 years old who had mild COVID-19 (a few samples of this study predate the infection). Cell type and time point are not known.

There are a few counts of this clonotype. The chain combines TRBV20-1 with TRBJ1-3; D remains ambiguous. The length of the CDR3 is 14 residues. Germline V gives CDR1 DFQATT, CDR2 SNEGSKA (reference sequence). Trimming took off 6 bases at V and 4 bases at J, with 16 bases between the two ends. The CDR3 region is CSAPERTSGNTIYF. CDR3 bases: TGCAGTGCCCCCGAACGGACTTCGGGAAACACCATATATTTT.

The chain links TRBV7-6 to TRBJ1-3; perhaps TRBD1 as D (5 bases). The CDR3 is 16 residues long. The V end lost 6 bases, the J end lost 4 bases, and 19 bases lay between the germline ends. CDR1 and CDR2 from the germline V gene are SGHVS and FNYEAQ. As DNA, the CDR3 is TGTGCCAGCAGTCAAACCCAGGGATCGGTCGGAAACACCATATATTTT. Amino acids: CASSQTQGSVGNTIYF.

The chain recombines TRBV12-3 or TRBV12-4 with TRBJ1-1; possible D gene TRBD1, 5 bases. V lost 3 bases and J lost 3, with 11 bases in between. The CDR3 totals 14 residues. The chain's CDR3 is CASSFAGGDTEAFF. The CDR3 DNA follows: TGTGCCAGCAGTTTCGCGGGGGGGGACACTGAAGCTTTCTTT.

Of note for this clonotype: At one of its ends the junction is not consistent with the germline gene, which may arise from a read error. The J gene is TRBJ1-1, the V gene TRBV11-1; tentative D call: TRBD1 (5 bases). The CDR3 loop spans 11 amino acids. The germline gives CDR1 SGHAT, CDR2 FQDESV (reference sequence). The CDR3, as DNA: TGTGCCAGCAGCCGAACCTCGACAGTCATCTTT. Translated, it gives CASSRTSTVIF.

This clonotype came up a few times. The chain employs TRBV5-6 and TRBJ2-5; no reliable D call. This CDR3 spans 15 amino acids. V lost 1 base and J lost 0, with 10 bases in between. The germline CDR1 and CDR2 sequences are SGHDT and YYEEEE. Written as DNA, the CDR3 is TGTGCCAGCAGCTTGATCGGCCGGTACCAAGAGACCCAGTACTTC. Its protein product is CASSLIGRYQETQYF.

This clonotype was seen many times. The chain recombines TRBV6-5 with TRBJ2-5; 11 bases are shared with TRBD2. Germline V CDR1 and CDR2: MNHEY, SVGAGI. The J segment lost 5 bases and the V segment lost 5 bases, leaving 7 bases of the junction unmatched. The CDR3 runs 15 residues. CDR3 sequence reads: CASSTRLAGQETQYF. The CDR3 DNA sequence: TGTGCCAGCAGTACCCGACTAGCGGGGCAGGAGACCCAGTACTTC.

The chain links TRBV5-1 to TRBJ1-1; no clear D. This CDR3 region has 15 residues. Trimming shortened V by 4 bases and J by 4 bases, and 17 bases separated the two germline ends. Germline V gives CDR1 SGHRS, CDR2 YFSETQ. CDR3 protein: CASSNPGRSPTEAFF. The CDR3 nucleotides are TGCGCCAGCAGCAACCCAGGTCGGTCCCCCACTGAAGCTTTCTTT.

The chain has TRBV28 and TRBJ2-3, with TRBD1 matching over 9 bases. Germline CDR1 MDHEN, CDR2 SYDVKM. The V and J ends lost 2 bases and 1 base, in that order; junction bases with no gene match: 7. The CDR3 length is 17 residues. CDR3 protein: CASSLGTGIVGTDTQYF. CDR3 DNA sequence: TGTGCCAGCAGTTTAGGGACAGGGATTGTTGGCACAGATACGCAGTATTTT. Full variable domain (outside the CDR3, taken from reference TRBV28 and TRBJ2-3): DVKVTQSSRYLVKRTGEKVFLECVQDMDHENMFWYRQDPGLGLRLIYFSYDVKMKEKGDIPEGYSVSREKKERFSLILESASTNQTSMYLCASSLGTGIVGTDTQYFGPGTRLTVL.

The chain uses TRBV19 and TRBJ1-2, with D possibly being TRBD1 (6 bases). Deletions cut 6 bases from V and 7 bases from J, with 12 bases between. The CDR3 is made up of 12 amino acids. In germline, CDR1 is LNHDA, CDR2 SQIVND (reference sequence). CDR3 amino acids: CASRRDISGYTF. The CDR3 coding sequence is TGTGCCAGTAGGAGGGACATTTCTGGCTACACCTTC.

Only a few counts were recorded for this clonotype. The chain couples TRBV7-3 to TRBJ2-1; D uncertain. The CDR3 totals 15 residues. The germline V and J ends were trimmed by 5 bases and 0 bases, with 11 bases remaining between them. Germline CDR1 is SGHTA and CDR2 is FQGTGA. In nucleotides, the CDR3 is TGTGCCAGCAGCCCCGGGTACAGCTCCTACAATGAGCAGTTCTTC. Protein sequence: CASSPGYSSYNEQFF. Based on the CDR3 plus reference TRBV7-3 and TRBJ2-1, the full variable domain is GAGVSQTPSNKVTEKGKYVELRCDPISGHTALYWYRQSLGQGPEFLIYFQGTGAADDSGLPNDRFFAVRPEGSVSTLKIQRTERGDSAVYLCASSPGYSSYNEQFFGPGTRLTVL.

The V call is TRBV4-1, the J call TRBJ1-1, with D unresolved. The V gene lost 4 bases and the J gene lost 0 bases, with 12 bases spanning the gap. Per germline, CDR1 MGHRA and CDR2 YSYEKL. This CDR3 has 15 residues. CDR3 bases: TGCGCCAGCAGCCGTGGAAGGACTTTGAACACTGAAGCTTTCTTT. It is translated as CASSRGRTLNTEAFF.

The chain couples TRBV5-1 to TRBJ1-1; 8 bases are shared with TRBD1. After removal of 4 bases from V and 3 bases from J, the junction contained 5 bases not matched to a gene. The CDR3 length is 14 residues. The germline V gene encodes CDR1 SGHRS and CDR2 YFSETQ. As DNA, the CDR3 is TGCGCCAGCAGCGCAGGACAGGGCCACACTGAAGCTTTCTTT. Protein product: CASSAGQGHTEAFF. The full variable domain, rest sourced from reference TRBV5-1 and TRBJ1-1, is KAGVTQTPRYLIKTRGQQVTLSCSPISGHRSVSWYQQTPGQGLQFLFEYFSETQRNKGNFPGRFSGRQFSNSRSEMNVSTLELGDSALYLCASSAGQGHTEAFFGQGTRLTVV.

This clonotype was recorded a few times. The chain is built from TRBV5-1 and TRBJ2-7, with D possibly matching TRBD2 (6 bases). CDR1 and CDR2 from the germline V gene are SGHRS and YFSETQ. The ends were cut back, 0 bases at V and 6 bases at J, with 10 bases in the middle. There are 13 residues in the CDR3. The CDR3 is CASSLAGGPEQYV. The CDR3 coding sequence is TGCGCCAGCAGCTTGGCCGGGGGTCCCGAGCAGTACGTC.

This sequence joins TRBV27 and TRBJ2-5; 7 nucleotides match TRBD1. V was clipped by 6 bases and J by 1 base; unmatched bases: 5. Germline assignment: CDR1 MNHEY and CDR2 SMNVEV (reference sequence). The CDR3 runs 14 residues. CDR3: CASSWGQFQETQYF. CDR3 DNA sequence: TGTGCCAGCAGCTGGGGACAGTTCCAAGAGACCCAGTACTTC.

Comments on this clonotype: The junction departs from the called germline gene at one end, perhaps through a read error. The rearrangement joins TRBV7-9 to TRBJ1-6; 7 nucleotides agree with TRBD1. The CDR3 totals 15 residues. Per germline, CDR1 SEHNR and CDR2 FQNEAQ (reference sequence). CDR3 loop: CASSHPRDSNSPLNF. CDR3 nucleotide sequence: TGTGCCAGCAGCCATCCCCGGGACAGCAATTCACCCCTCAACTTT. Full variable domain (outside the CDR3, taken from reference TRBV7-9 and TRBJ1-6): DTGVSQNPRHKITKRGQNVTFRCDPISEHNRLYWYRQTLGQGPEFLTYFQNEAQLEKSRLLSDRFSAERPKGSFSTLEIQRTEQGDSAMYLCASSHPRDSNSPLNFGNGTRLTVT.

The V call is TRBV29-1, the J call TRBJ2-1; D is unclear. This CDR3 is 15 amino acids long. CDR1 and CDR2 (germline): SQVTM, ANQGSEA. With 4 bases removed from V and 6 bases from J, the gap between germline ends came to 19 bases. CDR3 in DNA: TGCAGCGTTGGGTTTCAGAACCTCGTGGGCAATGAGCAGTTCTTC. Encoded protein: CSVGFQNLVGNEQFF.

This clonotype was detected only a few times. V and J are TRBV6-5 and TRBJ2-1; D is unclear. V lost 0 bases and J lost 9, with 9 bases in between. Germline assignment: CDR1 MNHEY and CDR2 SVGAGI. The CDR3 totals 13 residues. The CDR3 sequence is CASSYSTGPEQFF. Here the CDR3 DNA reads TGTGCCAGCAGTTACTCGACCGGGCCTGAGCAGTTCTTC.

The chain carries TRBV9 and TRBJ1-1; 7 bases agree with TRBD1. The germline CDR1 and CDR2 sequences are SGDLS and YYNGEE. V shed 3 bases, J shed 0 bases, and the junction held 8 bases outside the gene matches. The CDR3 extends over 16 amino acids. The CDR3 region has the DNA TGTGCCAGCAGCGGGGAGGGACAGCTATTGAACACTGAAGCTTTCTTT. As protein: CASSGEGQLLNTEAFF. Full variable domain (rest looked up from reference TRBV9 and TRBJ1-1): DSGVTQTPKHLITATGQRVTLRCSPRSGDLSVYWYQQSLDQGLQFLIQYYNGEERAKGNILERFSAQQFPDLHSELNLSSLELGDSALYFCASSGEGQLLNTEAFFGQGTRLTVV.

The rearrangement joins TRBV20-1 to TRBJ2-3, with a possible D match to TRBD1 (7 bases). V shed 2 bases and J shed 2 bases, with 26 bases lying between them. The CDR3 extends over 19 amino acids. Germline V gene sequence: CDR1 DFQATT, CDR2 SNEGSKA (reference sequence). The CDR3 DNA reads as TGCAGTGCTAGAAATTTCCGGACGGCGGGGACAGCATACACAGATACGCAGTATTTT. This sequence encodes CSARNFRTAGTAYTDTQYF.